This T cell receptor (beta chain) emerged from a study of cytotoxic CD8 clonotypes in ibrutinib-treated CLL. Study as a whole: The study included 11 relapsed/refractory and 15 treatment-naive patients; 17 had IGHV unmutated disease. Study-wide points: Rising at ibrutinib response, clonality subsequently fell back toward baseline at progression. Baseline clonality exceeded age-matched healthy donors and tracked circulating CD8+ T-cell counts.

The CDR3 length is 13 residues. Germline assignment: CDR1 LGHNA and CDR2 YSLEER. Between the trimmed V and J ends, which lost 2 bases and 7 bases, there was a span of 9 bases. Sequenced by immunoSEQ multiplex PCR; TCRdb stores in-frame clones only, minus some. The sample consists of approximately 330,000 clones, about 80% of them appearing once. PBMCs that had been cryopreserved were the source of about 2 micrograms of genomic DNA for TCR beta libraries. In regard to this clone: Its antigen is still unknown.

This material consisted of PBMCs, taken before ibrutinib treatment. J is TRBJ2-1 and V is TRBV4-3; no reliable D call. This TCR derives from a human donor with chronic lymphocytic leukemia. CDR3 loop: CASSQRVDNEQFF. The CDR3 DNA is TGCGCCAGCAGCCAACGGGTGGATAATGAGCAGTTCTTC.